The TCR beta chain described here comes from a study of blood T cell repertoires in COVID-19. On the study more broadly: Sources were T cells, B-cell-depleted T cells, or PBMCs; the material itself was cDNA or gDNA.

Participants were aged roughly 18 to 100 years from about two dozen US areas. Germline assignment: CDR1 LGHNA and CDR2 YSLEER. This CDR3 region has 15 residues. Deletions cut 2 bases from V and 7 bases from J, with 15 bases between. In the original processing: Estimates of nucleated cell counts were drawn from the amplification of reference gene primers. Here immunoSEQ multiplex PCR was the method, and the copy in TCRdb shows in-frame clones only, minus some. That table is the source of V, J and clone size, and D and trimming were worked out from the DNA. The sample lists over 350,000 clones; approximately 87% were seen once.

Sequenced input: PBMCs or T cells enriched from blood (not recorded which). The source of this sequence is a woman aged 25 to 45 with acute COVID-19. This chain links TRBV4-3 with TRBJ1-5; D perhaps matches TRBD1 (5 bases). The CDR3 region is CASSQTPGSGQPQHF. The CDR3 DNA is TGCGCCAGCAGCCAAACCCCAGGGTCCGGGCAGCCCCAGCATTTT.